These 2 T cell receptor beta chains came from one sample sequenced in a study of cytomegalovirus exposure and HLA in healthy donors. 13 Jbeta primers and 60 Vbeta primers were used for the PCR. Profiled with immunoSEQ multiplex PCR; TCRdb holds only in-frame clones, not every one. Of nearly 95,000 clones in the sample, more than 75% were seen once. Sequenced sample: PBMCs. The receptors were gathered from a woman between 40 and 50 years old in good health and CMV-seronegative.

The CDR3 spells CASSTGLLASGANVLTF. The CDR3 nucleotides read TGCGCCAGCAGCACCGGACTTTTGGCCTCTGGGGCCAACGTCCTGACTTTC. The chain uses TRBV5-1 and TRBJ2-6; D is perhaps TRBD2 (5 bases). The V gene lost 4 bases and the J gene lost 0 bases, with 14 bases spanning the gap. Germline-derived CDR1 and CDR2 are SGHRS and YFSETQ. The CDR3 covers 17 residues.

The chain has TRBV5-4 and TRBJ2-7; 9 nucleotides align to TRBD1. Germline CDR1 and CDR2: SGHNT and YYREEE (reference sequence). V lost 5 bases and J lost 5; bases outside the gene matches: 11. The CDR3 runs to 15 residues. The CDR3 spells CASSPRTGAFDEQYF. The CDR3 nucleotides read TGTGCCAGCAGTCCCCGGACAGGGGCGTTTGACGAGCAGTACTTC.